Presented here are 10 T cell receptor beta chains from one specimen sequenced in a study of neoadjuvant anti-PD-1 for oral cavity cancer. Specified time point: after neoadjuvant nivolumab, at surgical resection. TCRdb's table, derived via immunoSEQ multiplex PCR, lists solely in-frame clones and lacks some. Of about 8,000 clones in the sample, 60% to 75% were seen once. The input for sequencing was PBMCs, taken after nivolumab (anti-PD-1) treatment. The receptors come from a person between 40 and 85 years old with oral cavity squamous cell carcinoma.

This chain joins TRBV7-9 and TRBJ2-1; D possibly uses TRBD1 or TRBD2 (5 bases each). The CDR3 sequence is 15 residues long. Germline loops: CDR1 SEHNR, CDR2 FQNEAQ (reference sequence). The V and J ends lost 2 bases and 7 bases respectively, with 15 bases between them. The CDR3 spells CASSLSLSWGNEQFF. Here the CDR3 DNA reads TGTGCCAGCAGCTTAAGCCTTTCGTGGGGGAATGAGCAGTTCTTC.

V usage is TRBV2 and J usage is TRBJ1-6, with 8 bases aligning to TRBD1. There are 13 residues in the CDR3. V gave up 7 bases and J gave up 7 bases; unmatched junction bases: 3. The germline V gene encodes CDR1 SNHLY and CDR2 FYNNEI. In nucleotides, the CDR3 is TGTGCCAGCATACAGGGGGTGAATTCACCCCTCCACTTT. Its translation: CASIQGVNSPLHF.

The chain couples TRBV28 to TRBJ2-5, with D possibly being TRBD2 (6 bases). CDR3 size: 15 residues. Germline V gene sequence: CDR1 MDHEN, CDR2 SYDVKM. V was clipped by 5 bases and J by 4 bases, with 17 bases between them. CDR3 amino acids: CASSPRPGEVETQYF. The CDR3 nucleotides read TGTGCCAGCAGTCCCCGACCGGGGGAGGTAGAGACCCAGTACTTC.

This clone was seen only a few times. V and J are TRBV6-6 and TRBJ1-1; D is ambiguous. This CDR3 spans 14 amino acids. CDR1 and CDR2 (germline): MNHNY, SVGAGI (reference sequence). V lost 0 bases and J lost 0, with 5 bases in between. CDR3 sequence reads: CASSYSGLNTEAFF. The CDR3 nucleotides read TGTGCCAGCAGTTACTCTGGCCTGAACACTGAAGCTTTCTTT.

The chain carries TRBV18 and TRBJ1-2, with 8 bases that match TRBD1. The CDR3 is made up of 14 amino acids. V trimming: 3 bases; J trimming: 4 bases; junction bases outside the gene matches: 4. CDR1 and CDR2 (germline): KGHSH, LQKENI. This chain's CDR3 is CASSPDRAAYGYTF. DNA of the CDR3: TGTGCCAGCTCACCGGACAGGGCGGCCTATGGCTACACCTTC.

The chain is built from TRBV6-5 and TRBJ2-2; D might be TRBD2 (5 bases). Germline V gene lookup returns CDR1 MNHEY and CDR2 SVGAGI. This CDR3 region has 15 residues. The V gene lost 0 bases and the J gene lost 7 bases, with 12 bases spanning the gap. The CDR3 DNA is TGTGCCAGCAGTTACTCGATAACTAGGGTCGGGGAGCTGTTTTTT. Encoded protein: CASSYSITRVGELFF.

Here the CDR3 reads CASSPSHAGRPGANVLTF. CDR3 bases: TGTGCCAGCTCACCCTCTCACGCAGGACGTCCTGGGGCCAACGTCCTGACTTTC. The V gene is TRBV18, the J gene TRBJ2-6; D unresolved. CDR1 and CDR2 from the germline V gene are KGHSH and LQKENI. The CDR3 is 18 amino acids. Trimming took off 3 bases at V and 2 bases at J, with 17 bases between the two ends.

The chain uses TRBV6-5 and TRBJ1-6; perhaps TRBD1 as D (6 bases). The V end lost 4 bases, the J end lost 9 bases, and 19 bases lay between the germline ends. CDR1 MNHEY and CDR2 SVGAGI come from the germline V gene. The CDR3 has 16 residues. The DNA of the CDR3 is TGTGCCAGCAGTTTAAAAACCCCCCAGGGGATTTCACCCCTCCACTTT. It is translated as CASSLKTPQGISPLHF.

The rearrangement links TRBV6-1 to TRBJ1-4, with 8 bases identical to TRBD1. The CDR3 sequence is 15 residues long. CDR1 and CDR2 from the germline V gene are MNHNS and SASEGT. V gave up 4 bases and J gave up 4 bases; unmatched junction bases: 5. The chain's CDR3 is CASSGYGQGNEKLFF. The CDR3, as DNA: TGTGCCAGCAGTGGATACGGACAGGGTAATGAAAAACTGTTTTTT.

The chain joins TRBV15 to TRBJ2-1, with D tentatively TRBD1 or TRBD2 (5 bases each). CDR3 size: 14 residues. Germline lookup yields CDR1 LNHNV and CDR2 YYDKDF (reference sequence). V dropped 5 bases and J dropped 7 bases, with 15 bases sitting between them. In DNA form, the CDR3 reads TGTGCCACCAGCCCGAAGGGCAGGGAGAATGAGCAGTTCTTC. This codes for CATSPKGRENEQFF.